The rows below give T cell receptor beta chains drawn from one sample of a study of CD8 T cells in Susac syndrome. TCRdb reanalysed the immunoSEQ multiplex PCR reads using MiXCR and keeps one entry per CDR3 protein. The sample has fewer than 350,000 distinct CDR3 sequences; around nine tenths are singletons. Material for sequencing was CD8+ T cells from PBMCs. Receptors originate from a human donor with multiple sclerosis. CDR3s include the opening cysteine and the closing phenylalanine or tryptophan. A D gene is named only where the DNA matches it firmly.

v_call: TRBV5-5; d_call: -; cdr3_aa: CASSPQTDYYNEQFF
v_call: TRBV13; d_call: -; cdr3_aa: CASSLEHQETQYF
v_call: TRBV2; d_call: TRBD1; cdr3_aa: CASRARTGERNTEAFF
v_call: TRBV12-3/TRBV12-4; d_call: TRBD1; cdr3_aa: CASSWDRGQSNEQFF
v_call: TRBV7-8; d_call: -; cdr3_aa: CASSLGVGTSYEQYF
v_call: TRBV30; d_call: -; cdr3_aa: CAWSPPLHTGELFF
v_call: TRBV12-3/TRBV12-4; d_call: -; cdr3_aa: CASTIRPTGGDQPQHF
v_call: TRBV9; d_call: -; cdr3_aa: CASSGSPRWGAQETQYF
v_call: TRBV19; d_call: TRBD1; cdr3_aa: CASSMFRTGEQFF
v_call: TRBV7-2; d_call: TRBD1; cdr3_aa: CASSSDREHGQPQHF
v_call: TRBV27; d_call: -; cdr3_aa: CASSFYGGSEDGYTF
v_call: TRBV14; d_call: -; cdr3_aa: CASTQDSSNTGELFF
v_call: TRBV5-5; d_call: TRBD2; cdr3_aa: CASSLRVAGVGETQYF
v_call: TRBV20-1; d_call: -; cdr3_aa: CSARRPDYNEQFF
v_call: TRBV24-1; d_call: -; cdr3_aa: CATSDPAEITDTQYF
v_call: TRBV28; d_call: TRBD2; cdr3_aa: CASSLLREVRHEQYF
v_call: TRBV29-1; d_call: TRBD2; cdr3_aa: CSVEREYLQETQYF
v_call: TRBV20-1; d_call: -; cdr3_aa: CSARSSTEAFF
v_call: TRBV5-1; d_call: TRBD1; cdr3_aa: CASSPNFGTGDYGYTF
v_call: TRBV3-1; d_call: TRBD1; cdr3_aa: CASSPAGQGAEAFF
v_call: TRBV7-6; d_call: -; cdr3_aa: CASSLAEGEQYF
v_call: TRBV7-9; d_call: TRBD1; cdr3_aa: CASSSGQGAGGETQYF
v_call: TRBV6-5; d_call: TRBD2; cdr3_aa: CASSAGGSGDTQYF
v_call: TRBV20-1; d_call: TRBD2; cdr3_aa: CSVLAGGHNTGELFF
v_call: TRBV6-1; d_call: -; cdr3_aa: CASSEAPGGPYEQYF
v_call: TRBV14; d_call: TRBD2; cdr3_aa: CASSQGPGLAPNEQFF
v_call: TRBV29-1; d_call: -; cdr3_aa: CRAGPSSYNEQFF
v_call: TRBV27; d_call: -; cdr3_aa: CASSLGYSHEQFF
v_call: TRBV7-7; d_call: -; cdr3_aa: CASSLGTLGNEQFF
v_call: TRBV7-9; d_call: -; cdr3_aa: CASSQGLRGATILSYTF
v_call: TRBV3-1; d_call: -; cdr3_aa: CASSRDRSQGYGYTF
v_call: TRBV12-3/TRBV12-4; d_call: TRBD1; cdr3_aa: CASTPLAGGGEAFF
v_call: TRBV13; d_call: -; cdr3_aa: CASSLKGTINEQFF
v_call: TRBV27; d_call: -; cdr3_aa: CASSGAISTDTQYF
v_call: TRBV20-1; d_call: -; cdr3_aa: CSASPGFNYGYTF
v_call: TRBV14; d_call: -; cdr3_aa: CASSQDTRKRTDTQYF
v_call: TRBV11-2; d_call: TRBD2; cdr3_aa: CASSLSGGINNEQFF
v_call: TRBV12-3/TRBV12-4; d_call: -; cdr3_aa: CASSLDGKEETQYF
v_call: TRBV20-1; d_call: TRBD2; cdr3_aa: CSANRGTSDYNEQFF
v_call: TRBV15; d_call: TRBD2; cdr3_aa: CATDAGEVLSTDTQYF
v_call: TRBV28; d_call: TRBD2; cdr3_aa: CASRVAGPTSYEQYF
v_call: TRBV10-3; d_call: -; cdr3_aa: CAISADEDPYEQYF
v_call: TRBV30; d_call: -; cdr3_aa: CAWSVEGPQYF
v_call: TRBV6-6; d_call: -; cdr3_aa: CASGQDQPQHF
v_call: TRBV23-1; d_call: -; cdr3_aa: CASSPDSQAVDTQYF
v_call: TRBV29-1; d_call: -; cdr3_aa: CSVRQPSNYGYTF
v_call: TRBV23-1; d_call: -; cdr3_aa: CASSQTTRGGRKGNNQPQHF
v_call: TRBV20-1; d_call: TRBD2; cdr3_aa: CSARDYGGSHNEQFF
v_call: TRBV3-1; d_call: TRBD1; cdr3_aa: CASSHTGGLETQYF
v_call: TRBV6-2/TRBV6-3; d_call: -; cdr3_aa: CASSSGTPINTGELFF
v_call: TRBV11-2; d_call: TRBD2; cdr3_aa: CASSLGILAGVSSIQYF